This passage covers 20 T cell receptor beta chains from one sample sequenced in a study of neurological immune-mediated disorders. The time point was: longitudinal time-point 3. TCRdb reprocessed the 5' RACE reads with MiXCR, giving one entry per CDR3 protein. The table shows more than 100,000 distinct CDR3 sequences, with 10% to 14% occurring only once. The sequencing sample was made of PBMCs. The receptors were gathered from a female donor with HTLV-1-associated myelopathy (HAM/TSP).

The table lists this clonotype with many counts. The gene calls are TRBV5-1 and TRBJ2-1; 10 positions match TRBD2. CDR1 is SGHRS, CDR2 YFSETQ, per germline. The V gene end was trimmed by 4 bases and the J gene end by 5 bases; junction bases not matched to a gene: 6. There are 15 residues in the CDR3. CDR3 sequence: CASSPRLAGDNEQFF. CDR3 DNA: TGCGCCAGCAGCCCCCGACTAGCGGGTGACAATGAGCAGTTCTTC.

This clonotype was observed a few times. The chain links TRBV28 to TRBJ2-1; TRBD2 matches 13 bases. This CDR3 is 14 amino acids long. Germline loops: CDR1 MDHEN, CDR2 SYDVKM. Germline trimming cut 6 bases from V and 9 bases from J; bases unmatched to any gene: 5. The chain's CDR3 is CASRPGLAGFEQFF. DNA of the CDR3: TGTGCCAGCAGACCGGGACTAGCGGGGTTTGAGCAGTTCTTC.

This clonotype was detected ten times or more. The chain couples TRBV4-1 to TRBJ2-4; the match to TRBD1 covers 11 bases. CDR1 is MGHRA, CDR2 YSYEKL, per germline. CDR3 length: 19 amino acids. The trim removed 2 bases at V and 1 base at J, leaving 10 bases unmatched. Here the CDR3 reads CASSQQPGQGVTAKNIQYF. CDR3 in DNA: TGCGCCAGCAGCCAACAACCGGGACAGGGGGTAACGGCCAAAAACATTCAGTACTTC.

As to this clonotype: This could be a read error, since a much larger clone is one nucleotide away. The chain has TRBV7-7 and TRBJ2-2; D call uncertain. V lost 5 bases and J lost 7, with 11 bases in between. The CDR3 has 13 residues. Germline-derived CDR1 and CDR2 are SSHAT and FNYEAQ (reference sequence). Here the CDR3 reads CASSPKGIGELFF. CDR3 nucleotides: TGTGCCAGCAGCCCTAAAGGGATCGGGGAGCTGTTTTTT.

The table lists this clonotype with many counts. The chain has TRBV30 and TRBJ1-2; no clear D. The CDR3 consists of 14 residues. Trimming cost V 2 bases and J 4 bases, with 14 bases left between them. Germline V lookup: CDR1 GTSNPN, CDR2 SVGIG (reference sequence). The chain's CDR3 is CAWSLGPATYGYTF. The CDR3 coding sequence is TGTGCCTGGAGTTTAGGGCCAGCTACCTATGGCTACACCTTC. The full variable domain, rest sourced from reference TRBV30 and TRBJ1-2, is SQTIHQWPATLVQPVGSPLSLECTVEGTSNPNLYWYRQAAGRGLQLLFYSVGIGQISSEVPQNLSASRPQDRQFILSSKKLLLSDSGFYLCAWSLGPATYGYTFGSGTRLTVV.

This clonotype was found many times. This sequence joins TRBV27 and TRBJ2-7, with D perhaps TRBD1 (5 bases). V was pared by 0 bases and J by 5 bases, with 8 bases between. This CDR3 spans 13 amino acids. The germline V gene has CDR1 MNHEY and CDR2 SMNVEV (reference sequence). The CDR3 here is CASSLSRGHEQYF. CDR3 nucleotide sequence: TGTGCCAGCAGTTTATCAAGGGGTCACGAGCAGTACTTC.

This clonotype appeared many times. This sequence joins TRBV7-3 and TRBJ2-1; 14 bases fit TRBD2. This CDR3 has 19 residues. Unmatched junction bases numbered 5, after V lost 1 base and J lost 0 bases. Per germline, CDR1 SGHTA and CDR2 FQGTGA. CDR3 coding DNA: TGTGCCAGCAGCTTAAAGCGACTAGCGGGGGGGAGCTCCTACAATGAGCAGTTCTTC. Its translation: CASSLKRLAGGSSYNEQFF.

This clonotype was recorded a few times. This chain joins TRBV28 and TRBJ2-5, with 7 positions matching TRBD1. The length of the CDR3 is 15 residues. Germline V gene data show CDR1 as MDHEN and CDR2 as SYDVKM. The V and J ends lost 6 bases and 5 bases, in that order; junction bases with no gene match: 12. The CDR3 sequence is CASSRIRQGRETQYF. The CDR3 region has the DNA TGTGCCAGCAGCCGAATTAGACAGGGCCGGGAGACCCAGTACTTC. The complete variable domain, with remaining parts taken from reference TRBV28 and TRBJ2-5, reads DVKVTQSSRYLVKRTGEKVFLECVQDMDHENMFWYRQDPGLGLRLIYFSYDVKMKEKGDIPEGYSVSREKKERFSLILESASTNQTSMYLCASSRIRQGRETQYFGPGTRLLVL.

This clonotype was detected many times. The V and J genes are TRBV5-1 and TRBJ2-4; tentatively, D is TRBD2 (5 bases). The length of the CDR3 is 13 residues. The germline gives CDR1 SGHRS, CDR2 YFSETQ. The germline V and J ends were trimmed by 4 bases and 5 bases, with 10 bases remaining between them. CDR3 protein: CASSPGVENIQYF. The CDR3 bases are TGCGCCAGCAGCCCCGGGGTCGAAAACATTCAGTACTTC.

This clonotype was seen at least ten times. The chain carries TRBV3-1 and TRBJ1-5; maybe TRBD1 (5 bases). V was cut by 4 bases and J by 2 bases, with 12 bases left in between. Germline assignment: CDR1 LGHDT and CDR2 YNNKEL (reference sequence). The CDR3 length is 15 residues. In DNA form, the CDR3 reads TGTGCCAGCAGCCTGGGGGGAGGTGGCAATCAGCCCCAGCATTTT. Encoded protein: CASSLGGGGNQPQHF.

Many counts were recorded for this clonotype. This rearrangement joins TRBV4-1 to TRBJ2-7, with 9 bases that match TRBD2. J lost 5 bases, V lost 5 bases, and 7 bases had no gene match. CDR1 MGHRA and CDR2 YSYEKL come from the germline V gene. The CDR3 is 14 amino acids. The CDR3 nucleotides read TGCGCCAGCAGCGACCGGACTAGCGTAAACGAGCAGTACTTC. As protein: CASSDRTSVNEQYF.

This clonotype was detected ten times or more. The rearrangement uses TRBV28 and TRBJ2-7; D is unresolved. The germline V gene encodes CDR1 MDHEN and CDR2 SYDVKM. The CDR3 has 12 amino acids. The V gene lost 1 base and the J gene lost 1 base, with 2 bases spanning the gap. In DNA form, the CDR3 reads TGTGCCAGCAGTTTATTGTCCTACGAGCAGTACTTC. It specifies CASSLLSYEQYF. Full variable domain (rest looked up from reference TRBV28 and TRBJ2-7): DVKVTQSSRYLVKRTGEKVFLECVQDMDHENMFWYRQDPGLGLRLIYFSYDVKMKEKGDIPEGYSVSREKKERFSLILESASTNQTSMYLCASSLLSYEQYFGPGTRLTVT.

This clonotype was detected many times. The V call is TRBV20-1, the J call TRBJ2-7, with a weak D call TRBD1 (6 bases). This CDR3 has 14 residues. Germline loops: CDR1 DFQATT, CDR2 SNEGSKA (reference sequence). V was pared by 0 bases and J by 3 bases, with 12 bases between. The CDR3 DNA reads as TGCAGTGCTAGAGATTTCAGGGGACACTACGAGCAGTACTTC. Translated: CSARDFRGHYEQYF.

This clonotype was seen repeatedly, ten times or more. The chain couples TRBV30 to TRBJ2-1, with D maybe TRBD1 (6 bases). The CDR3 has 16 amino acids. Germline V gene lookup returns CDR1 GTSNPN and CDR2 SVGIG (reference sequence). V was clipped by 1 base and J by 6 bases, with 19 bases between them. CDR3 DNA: TGTGCCTGGAGTGCCCCTCCCCGGACAGTTTTCAATGAGCAGTTCTTC. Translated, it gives CAWSAPPRTVFNEQFF.

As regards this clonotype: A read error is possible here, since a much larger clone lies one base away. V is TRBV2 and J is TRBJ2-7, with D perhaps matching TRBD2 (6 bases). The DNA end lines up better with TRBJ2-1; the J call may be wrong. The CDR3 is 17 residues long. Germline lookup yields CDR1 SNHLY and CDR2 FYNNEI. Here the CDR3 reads CASSEALSGLVYNEQFF. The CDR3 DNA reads TGTGCCAGCAGTGAAGCGCTTTCGGGACTCGTATACAATGAGCAGTTCTTC.

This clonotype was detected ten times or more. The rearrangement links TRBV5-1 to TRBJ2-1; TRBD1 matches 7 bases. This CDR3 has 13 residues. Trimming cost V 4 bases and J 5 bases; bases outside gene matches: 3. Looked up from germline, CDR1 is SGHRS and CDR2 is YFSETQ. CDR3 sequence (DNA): TGCGCCAGCAGCCGCGGACAGGACAATGAGCAGTTCTTC. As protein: CASSRGQDNEQFF.

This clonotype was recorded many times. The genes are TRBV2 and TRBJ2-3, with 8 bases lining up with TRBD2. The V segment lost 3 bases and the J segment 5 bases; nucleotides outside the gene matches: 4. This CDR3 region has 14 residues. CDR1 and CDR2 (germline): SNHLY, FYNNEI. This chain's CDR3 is CASSDAGGGDTQYF. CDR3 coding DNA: TGTGCCAGCAGTGATGCGGGGGGCGGAGATACGCAGTATTTT.

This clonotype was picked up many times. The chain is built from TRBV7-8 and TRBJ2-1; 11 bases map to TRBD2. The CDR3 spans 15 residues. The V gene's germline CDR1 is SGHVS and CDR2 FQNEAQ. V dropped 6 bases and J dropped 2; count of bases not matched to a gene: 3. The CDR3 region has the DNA TGTGCCAGCAGGTTTAGCGGGGGGGCCTACAATGAGCAGTTCTTC. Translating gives CASRFSGGAYNEQFF.

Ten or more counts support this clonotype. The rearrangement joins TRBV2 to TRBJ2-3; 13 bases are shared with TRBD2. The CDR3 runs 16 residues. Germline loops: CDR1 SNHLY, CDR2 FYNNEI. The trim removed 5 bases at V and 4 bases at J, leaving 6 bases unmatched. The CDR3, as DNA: TGTGCCAGCAGTCCGGAGGGACTAGCGGGGTCAGATACGCAGTATTTT. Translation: CASSPEGLAGSDTQYF.

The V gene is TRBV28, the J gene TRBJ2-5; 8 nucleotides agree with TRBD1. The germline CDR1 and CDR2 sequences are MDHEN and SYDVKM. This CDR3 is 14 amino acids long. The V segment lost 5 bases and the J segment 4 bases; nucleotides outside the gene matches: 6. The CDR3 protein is CASSGGQGGETQYF. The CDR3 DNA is TGTGCCAGCAGTGGAGGACAGGGAGGAGAGACCCAGTACTTC.